Listed below are T cell receptor beta chains from one sample, sequenced in a study of cytomegalovirus exposure and HLA in healthy donors. The data were produced by immunoSEQ multiplex PCR, yet TCRdb's version contains in-frame clones alone and is incomplete. Of over 100,000 clones in the sample, over 60% were seen once. Sequenced input: PBMCs. The source is a male donor in good health and CMV-seropositive. The CDR3 runs from the conserved cysteine through the conserved F or W. A D gene is named only where the DNA matches it firmly. Part of the rows lack a size; the others show once, few, many or a class for expanded clones.

v_call: TRBV11-1; clone_size: -; d_call: TRBD2; j_call: TRBJ2-7; cdr3_aa: CASSSGRGEVAGFYEQYF; cdr3_nt: TGTGCCAGCAGCTCAGGCCGGGGGGAGGTAGCGGGATTCTACGAGCAGTACTTC
v_call: TRBV6-5; clone_size: -; d_call: TRBD1; j_call: TRBJ2-2; cdr3_aa: CASLGRGLGGELFF; cdr3_nt: TGTGCCAGCCTAGGCAGGGGGCTAGGCGGGGAGCTGTTTTTT
v_call: TRBV29-1; clone_size: -; d_call: -; j_call: TRBJ1-4; cdr3_aa: CSVVGASGEKLFF; cdr3_nt: TGCAGCGTTGTAGGGGCGAGTGGTGAAAAACTGTTTTTT
v_call: TRBV5-1; clone_size: -; d_call: -; j_call: TRBJ1-1; cdr3_aa: CASSYDGGNTEAFF; cdr3_nt: TGCGCCAGCAGCTACGACGGAGGGAACACTGAAGCTTTCTTT
v_call: TRBV25-1; clone_size: -; d_call: -; j_call: TRBJ1-1; cdr3_aa: CASNSWGATEAFF; cdr3_nt: TGTGCCAGCAATTCATGGGGAGCCACTGAAGCTTTCTTT
v_call: TRBV7-3; clone_size: -; d_call: TRBD1; j_call: TRBJ2-7; cdr3_aa: CASSLQGSSSYEQYF; cdr3_nt: TGTGCCAGCAGCCTACAGGGGTCGAGCTCCTACGAGCAGTACTTC
v_call: TRBV7-9; clone_size: -; d_call: TRBD2; j_call: TRBJ2-7; cdr3_aa: CSSSLAGPYEQYF; cdr3_nt: TGTTCCAGCAGTCTAGCGGGACCCTACGAGCAGTACTTC
v_call: TRBV28; clone_size: -; d_call: -; j_call: TRBJ2-3; cdr3_aa: CASSPRTRLETDTQYF; cdr3_nt: TGTGCCAGCAGTCCGCGAACTCGCCTGGAGACAGATACGCAGTATTTT
v_call: TRBV11-2; clone_size: -; d_call: TRBD2; j_call: TRBJ2-6; cdr3_aa: CATSRGDFTGANVLTF; cdr3_nt: TGTGCCACCAGTCGGGGGGACTTTACTGGGGCCAACGTCCTGACTTTC
v_call: TRBV6-1; clone_size: -; d_call: TRBD2; j_call: TRBJ2-1; cdr3_aa: CASSRGGTYNEQFF; cdr3_nt: TGTGCCAGCTCACGGGGGGGAACCTACAATGAGCAGTTCTTC
v_call: TRBV7-9; clone_size: -; d_call: -; j_call: TRBJ2-2; cdr3_aa: CSSSAQGNTGELFF; cdr3_nt: TGTTCCAGCAGCGCCCAGGGGAACACCGGGGAGCTGTTTTTT
v_call: TRBV2; clone_size: -; d_call: TRBD1; j_call: TRBJ2-5; cdr3_aa: CASTGDRGETQYF; cdr3_nt: TGTGCCAGCACGGGTGACAGGGGAGAGACCCAGTACTTC
v_call: TRBV19; clone_size: -; d_call: -; j_call: TRBJ2-3; cdr3_aa: CASSPPFGGAGTDTQYF; cdr3_nt: TGTGCCAGTAGTCCTCCCTTTGGGGGGGCGGGGACAGATACGCAGTATTTT
v_call: TRBV7-9; clone_size: -; d_call: -; j_call: TRBJ1-1; cdr3_aa: CASSRDSGFTEAFF; cdr3_nt: TGTGCCAGCAGCCGCGATTCGGGGTTCACTGAAGCTTTCTTT
v_call: TRBV10-1; clone_size: -; d_call: -; j_call: TRBJ1-1; cdr3_aa: CASSECRQALATEAFF; cdr3_nt: TGCGCCAGCAGTGAGTGCCGACAGGCCCTGGCCACTGAAGCTTTCTTT
v_call: TRBV5-4; clone_size: -; d_call: -; j_call: TRBJ1-2; cdr3_aa: CASSPGGGLGYTF; cdr3_nt: TGTGCCAGCAGCCCCGGCGGTGGTTTGGGCTACACCTTC
v_call: TRBV5-1; clone_size: few; d_call: TRBD1; j_call: TRBJ1-4; cdr3_aa: CASSSNTLQGAAKLFF; cdr3_nt: TGCGCCAGCAGCTCGAATACTTTACAGGGGGCGGCAAAACTGTTTTTT
v_call: TRBV2; clone_size: -; d_call: TRBD2; j_call: TRBJ2-1; cdr3_aa: CASSAPPSGGAYNEQFF; cdr3_nt: TGTGCCAGCAGTGCACCTCCTAGCGGGGGGGCCTACAATGAGCAGTTCTTC
v_call: TRBV28; clone_size: -; d_call: TRBD1; j_call: TRBJ1-1; cdr3_aa: CASSLHSGGLDTEAFF; cdr3_nt: TGTGCCAGCAGTTTACATTCAGGGGGCCTCGACACTGAAGCTTTCTTT
v_call: TRBV5-1; clone_size: -; d_call: -; j_call: TRBJ2-2; cdr3_aa: CASSLLSRANTGELFF; cdr3_nt: TGCGCCAGCAGCTTGTTGTCCAGGGCAAACACCGGGGAGCTGTTTTTT
v_call: TRBV6-6; clone_size: -; d_call: TRBD1; j_call: TRBJ1-3; cdr3_aa: CASNTGVGNTIYF; cdr3_nt: TGTGCCAGCAATACAGGGGTGGGAAACACCATATATTTT
v_call: TRBV19; clone_size: once; d_call: TRBD1; j_call: TRBJ2-7; cdr3_aa: CASSNRGTGVYEQYF; cdr3_nt: TGTGCCAGTAGTAATCGTGGGACAGGGGTTTACGAGCAGTACTTC
v_call: TRBV15; clone_size: -; d_call: -; j_call: TRBJ2-1; cdr3_aa: CATRNEMQAAFRNEQFF; cdr3_nt: TGTGCCACCAGGAATGAAATGCAGGCCGCATTTCGCAATGAGCAGTTCTTC
v_call: TRBV2; clone_size: -; d_call: TRBD1; j_call: TRBJ2-3; cdr3_aa: CASTGDRGPGTQYF; cdr3_nt: TGTGCCAGCACTGGGGACAGGGGGCCGGGTACGCAGTATTTT
v_call: TRBV5-4; clone_size: -; d_call: TRBD2; j_call: TRBJ2-2; cdr3_aa: CASSLASGGNTGELFF; cdr3_nt: TGTGCCAGCAGCTTGGCCTCGGGGGGAAACACCGGGGAGCTGTTTTTT
v_call: TRBV4-1; clone_size: -; d_call: -; j_call: TRBJ2-7; cdr3_aa: CASSLRQDNSYEQYF; cdr3_nt: TGCGCCAGCAGCCTACGACAGGACAACTCCTACGAGCAGTACTTC
v_call: TRBV5-1; clone_size: -; d_call: -; j_call: TRBJ2-2; cdr3_aa: CASSPLAGRNTGELFF; cdr3_nt: TGCGCCAGCAGCCCCCTCGCGGGGCGGAACACCGGGGAGCTGTTTTTT
v_call: TRBV19; clone_size: few; d_call: TRBD1; j_call: TRBJ1-2; cdr3_aa: CASSTQGATTNYGYTF; cdr3_nt: TGTGCCAGTAGTACTCAGGGGGCGACAACTAACTATGGCTACACCTTC